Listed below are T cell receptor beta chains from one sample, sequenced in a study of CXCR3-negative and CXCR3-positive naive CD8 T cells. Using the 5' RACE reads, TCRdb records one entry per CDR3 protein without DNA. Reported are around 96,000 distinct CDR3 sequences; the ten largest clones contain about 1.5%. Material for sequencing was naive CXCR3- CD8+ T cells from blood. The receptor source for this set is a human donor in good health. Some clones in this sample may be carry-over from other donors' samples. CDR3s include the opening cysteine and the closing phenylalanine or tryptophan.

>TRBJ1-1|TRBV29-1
CSVGSYTNTGAFF
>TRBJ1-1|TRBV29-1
CSGKLGTEAFF
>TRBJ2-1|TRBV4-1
CASSQETDRVYNEQFF
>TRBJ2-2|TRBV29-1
CSVEGSEPGELFF
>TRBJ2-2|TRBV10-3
CATPKTSGSNTGELFF
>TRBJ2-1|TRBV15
CATSNPPGNEQFF
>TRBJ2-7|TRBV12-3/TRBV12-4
CASSLGGSYEQYF
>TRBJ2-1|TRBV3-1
CASSQDPPDSYNEQFF
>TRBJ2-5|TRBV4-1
CASSHLAGGETQYF
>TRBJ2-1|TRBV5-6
CASSPRDSSYNEQFF
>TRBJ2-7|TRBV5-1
CASSLDIGASYEQYF
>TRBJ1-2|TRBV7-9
CASSPETLYGYTF
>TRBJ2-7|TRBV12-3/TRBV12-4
CASSFGDRPYEQYF
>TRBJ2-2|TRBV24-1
CATSDAQGAIGELFF
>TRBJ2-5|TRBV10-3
CAISESGETQYF
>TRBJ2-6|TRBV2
CASRMEPGANVLTF
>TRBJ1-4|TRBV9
CASSVAGGGHEKLFF
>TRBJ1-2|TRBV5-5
CASSGPTGPGNYGYTF
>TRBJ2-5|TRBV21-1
CASSKGAEQETQYF
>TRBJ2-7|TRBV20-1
CSARDYQGRSYEQYF
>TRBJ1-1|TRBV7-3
CASSFLTGITEAFF
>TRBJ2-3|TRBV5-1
CASSSSTSGRTDTQYF
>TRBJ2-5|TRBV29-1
CSVEGGWGPETQYF
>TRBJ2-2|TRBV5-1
CASYISTNPGQTNTGELFF
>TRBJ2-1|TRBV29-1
CSVERGASGGYNEQFF
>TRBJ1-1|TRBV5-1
CASTTKDRLNTEAFF
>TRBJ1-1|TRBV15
CATSAGRLDTEAFF
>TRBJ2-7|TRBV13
CASSPTNKGNYEQYF
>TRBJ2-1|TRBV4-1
CASAYYSTYNEQFF
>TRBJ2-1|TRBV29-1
CSVEGLPHGNEQFF
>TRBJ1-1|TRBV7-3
CASSLSAGMNTEAFF
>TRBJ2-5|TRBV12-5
CASGLGPGGQETQYF
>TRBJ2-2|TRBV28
CASSLAGPGELFF
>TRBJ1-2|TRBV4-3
CASSQGTVSNYGYTF
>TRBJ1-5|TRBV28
CASSSGWAGQPQHF
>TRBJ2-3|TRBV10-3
CAISGSGGSTDTQYF
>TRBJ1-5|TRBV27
CASSLSPNQPQHF
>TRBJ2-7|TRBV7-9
CASSLVTSGRHEQYF